Following are 25 T cell receptor beta chains from one sample sequenced in a study of sequential checkpoint blockade in melanoma. Repertoires were generated with immunoSEQ multiplex PCR, while TCRdb's copy carries only in-frame clones and drops some. The data show around 40,000 clones, just over 85% seen once. Treatment specified: randomized to nivolumab then ipilimumab (arm A) or the reverse (arm B). The source was CD8+ T cells sorted from blood (inferred from file names), collected from a patient given nivolumab and ipilimumab in sequence. The receptors derive from a human donor with melanoma.

V usage is TRBV5-1 and J usage is TRBJ2-2, with D tentatively TRBD2 (5 bases). V was shortened by 7 bases and J by 7 bases, with 8 bases between the two germline ends. The CDR3 length is 11 residues. CDR1 is SGHRS, CDR2 YFSETQ, per germline. CDR3 coding DNA: TGCGCCAGCTCCGGGGACGGGGAGCTGTTTTTT. It is translated as CASSGDGELFF. Supplemented by reference TRBV5-1 and TRBJ2-2, the full variable domain reads KAGVTQTPRYLIKTRGQQVTLSCSPISGHRSVSWYQQTPGQGLQFLFEYFSETQRNKGNFPGRFSGRQFSNSRSEMNVSTLELGDSALYLCASSGDGELFFGEGSRLTVL.

The chain employs TRBV5-4 and TRBJ2-1, with 13 nucleotides matching TRBD2. This CDR3 region has 15 residues. Trimming took 0 bases from V and 10 from J; bases not matched to a gene: 4. Germline-derived CDR1 and CDR2 are SGHNT and YYREEE (reference sequence). The CDR3: CASSLGTSGSWEQFF. The CDR3 DNA follows: TGTGCCAGCAGCTTGGGGACTAGCGGGAGTTGGGAGCAGTTCTTC.

The chain carries TRBV5-6 and TRBJ2-1; D is undetermined. V was cut by 1 base and J by 5 bases, with 13 bases left in between. The V gene's germline CDR1 is SGHDT and CDR2 YYEEEE. The CDR3 has 15 amino acids. CDR3 sequence reads: CASSLHPSPNNEQFF. For the CDR3, the DNA is TGTGCCAGCAGCTTGCACCCCAGTCCCAACAATGAGCAGTTCTTC.

The rearrangement links TRBV28 to TRBJ1-5; the match to TRBD1 covers 9 bases. This CDR3 region has 14 residues. V was clipped by 2 bases and J by 6 bases; unmatched bases: 2. Germline V gives CDR1 MDHEN, CDR2 SYDVKM. The CDR3: CASSLGTGSQPQHF. The CDR3 DNA is TGTGCCAGCAGTTTAGGGACAGGGAGTCAGCCCCAGCATTTT.

The V call is TRBV28, the J call TRBJ2-2, with TRBD1 identical over 9 bases. The CDR3 consists of 15 residues. V gave up 11 bases and J gave up 4 bases; unmatched junction bases: 11. Germline V CDR1 and CDR2: MDHEN, SYDVKM. CDR3 in amino acids: CAGPRDRVSTGELFF. The CDR3 DNA sequence: TGTGCCGGCCCTCGGGACAGGGTTTCCACCGGGGAGCTGTTTTTT.

The chain joins TRBV5-1 to TRBJ2-7; 12 bases are a match to TRBD1. There are 15 residues in the CDR3. J lost 4 bases, V lost 0 bases, and 2 bases had no gene match. Germline V gene lookup returns CDR1 SGHRS and CDR2 YFSETQ. CDR3 sequence: CASSLAGQGAYEQYF. The CDR3 DNA follows: TGCGCCAGCAGCTTGGCGGGACAGGGGGCTTACGAGCAGTACTTC.

This chain's CDR3 is CASSDGIYEQYV. As DNA, the CDR3 is TGTGCCAGCAGCGACGGGATTTACGAGCAGTACGTC. This chain connects TRBV5-4 to TRBJ2-7; the D gene is possibly TRBD2 (5 bases). The germline CDR1 and CDR2 sequences are SGHNT and YYREEE (reference sequence). V lost 4 bases and J 4 bases, leaving 9 bases between the germline ends. This CDR3 is 12 amino acids long.

CDR3 region: CASSIGGGTEAFF. The CDR3 DNA reads as TGTGCCAGTAGTATAGGAGGAGGCACTGAAGCTTTCTTT. The chain couples TRBV19 to TRBJ1-1, with unresolved D. The germline CDR1 and CDR2 sequences are LNHDA and SQIVND (reference sequence). Trimming left V 1 base short and J 4 bases short, with 7 bases between. The CDR3 has 13 residues. Combining the CDR3 with reference TRBV19 and TRBJ1-1 gives the whole variable domain DGGITQSPKYLFRKEGQNVTLSCEQNLNHDAMYWYRQDPGQGLRLIYYSQIVNDFQKGDIAEGYSVSREKKESFPLTVTSAQKNPTAFYLCASSIGGGTEAFFGQGTRLTVV.

This chain connects TRBV29-1 to TRBJ2-5, with 13 bases fitting TRBD2. The CDR3 is 13 residues long. Germline CDR1 is SQVTM and CDR2 is ANQGSEA. After removal of 7 bases from V and 4 bases from J, the junction contained 3 bases not matched to a gene. CDR3 protein: CSETSGRGETQYF. The DNA for the CDR3 is TGCAGCGAAACTAGCGGGAGGGGAGAGACCCAGTACTTC.

The V call is TRBV5-1, the J call TRBJ2-7; 11 bases fit TRBD2. V gave up 2 bases and J gave up 6 bases; unmatched junction bases: 4. The CDR3 is made up of 14 amino acids. Germline CDR1 reads SGHRS; CDR2 reads YFSETQ. The CDR3 DNA sequence: TGCGCCAGCAGCTTTAGCGGGAGGGCTTTCGAGCAGTACGTC. Encoded protein: CASSFSGRAFEQYV.

This chain connects TRBV9 to TRBJ2-5; 11 bases line up with TRBD1. The DNA end favors TRBJ2-7, so the J call may be wrong. This CDR3 comprises 16 residues. Germline-derived CDR1 and CDR2 are SGDLS and YYNGEE. The CDR3 spells CASSVDSGQGAIEQYF. In DNA form, the CDR3 reads TGTGCCAGCAGCGTAGATAGTGGACAGGGGGCGATCGAGCAGTACTTC.

The chain carries TRBV25-1 and TRBJ1-1, with D tentatively TRBD1 (6 bases). The germline V gene encodes CDR1 MGHDK and CDR2 SYGVNS. This CDR3 region has 13 residues. V was trimmed by 5 bases and J by 1 base, leaving 8 bases between them. CDR3 in amino acids: CASSRGANTEAFF. The CDR3 DNA reads TGTGCCAGCAGTCGGGGGGCGAACACTGAAGCTTTCTTT.

The sample holds one count of this clone. The chain has TRBV27 and TRBJ2-7; 9 positions agree with TRBD2. V gave up 1 base and J gave up 6 bases; unmatched junction bases: 4. Germline CDR1 MNHEY, CDR2 SMNVEV (reference sequence). The CDR3 runs 14 residues. CDR3 DNA sequence: TGTGCCAGCAGTTTATATAGCGGGAGTTTCGAGCAGTACTTC. This sequence encodes CASSLYSGSFEQYF.

The CDR3 DNA sequence: TGTGCCAGCAGCCAACTGCAGGGGCCGATGAACACTGAAGCTTTCTTT. The encoded protein is CASSQLQGPMNTEAFF. The rearrangement uses TRBV4-2 and TRBJ1-1, with D possibly being TRBD1 (6 bases). Germline V CDR1 and CDR2: LGHNA, YNFKEQ. V dropped 2 bases and J dropped 0 bases, with 13 bases sitting between them. The CDR3 is made up of 16 amino acids.

In this sample, this clone is medium-sized. This chain links TRBV6-6 with TRBJ2-3; a possible D gene is TRBD2 (5 bases). Trimming shortened V by 0 bases and J by 0 bases, and 10 bases separated the two germline ends. The CDR3 covers 16 residues. Germline V CDR1 and CDR2: MNHNY, SVGAGI (reference sequence). CDR3 sequence: CASSYSLSGSTDTQYF. CDR3 in DNA: TGTGCCAGCAGTTACTCCTTGAGCGGCAGCACAGATACGCAGTATTTT.

V gene TRBV27 combines with J gene TRBJ1-4; D gene ambiguous. V lost 6 bases and J lost 0, with 11 bases in between. Germline CDR1 MNHEY, CDR2 SMNVEV (reference sequence). The CDR3 runs to 15 residues. This chain's CDR3 is CASRSRGATNEKLFF. For the CDR3, the DNA is TGTGCCAGCAGGTCTCGGGGTGCAACTAATGAAAAACTGTTTTTT.

The chain recombines TRBV21-1 with TRBJ2-7; the DNA was not used to check the table's D call, TRBD1. TRBV21-1 is an annotated pseudogene. The CDR3 sequence is 19 residues long. The CDR3 region has the DNA TGTGCCAGCAGCAAAGTTGGGACAGGGTTGACTAGCGCGAGCTACGAGCAGTACTTC. This translates into CASSKVGTGLTSASYEQYF.

This sequence joins TRBV5-8 and TRBJ2-7; possibly TRBD1 for D (7 bases). CDR1 and CDR2 from the germline V gene are SGHTS and YDEGEE. The CDR3 runs to 13 residues. V was shortened by 4 bases and J by 6 bases, with 14 bases between the two germline ends. CDR3: CASSAGTDLEQYF. CDR3 sequence (DNA): TGTGCCAGCAGCGCGGGGACAGACCTCGAGCAGTACTTC.

The chain carries TRBV27 and TRBJ2-7, with TRBD1 identical over 7 bases. The CDR3 covers 14 residues. After removal of 6 bases from V and 4 bases from J, the junction contained 9 bases not matched to a gene. The germline V gene encodes CDR1 MNHEY and CDR2 SMNVEV (reference sequence). This chain's CDR3 is CASRLGTALYEQYF. In DNA, the CDR3 is TGTGCCAGCAGACTCGGGACAGCCCTATACGAGCAGTACTTC.

The gene calls are TRBV9 and TRBJ2-3; a possible D gene is TRBD2 (5 bases). The V end was cut by 3 bases, the J end by 4 bases, with 15 bases between. Germline V gene data show CDR1 as SGDLS and CDR2 as YYNGEE. This CDR3 is built from 15 residues. The CDR3 nucleotides read TGTGCCAGCAGCGACGGGTGGGAGTGGCCAGATACGCAGTATTTT. The encoded protein is CASSDGWEWPDTQYF.

This chain connects TRBV4-1 to TRBJ1-5; 9 bases agree with TRBD1. The germline CDR1 and CDR2 sequences are MGHRA and YSYEKL. The CDR3 has 15 amino acids. V shed 1 base, J shed 3 bases, and the junction held 1 base outside the gene matches. CDR3: CASSQGDRDNQPQHF. The CDR3 DNA follows: TGCGCCAGCAGCCAAGGGGACAGGGACAATCAGCCCCAGCATTTT.

This chain connects TRBV4-2 to TRBJ2-1, with D possibly matching TRBD2 (5 bases). CDR3 length: 17 residues. In germline, CDR1 is LGHNA, CDR2 YNFKEQ. V lost 0 bases to trimming and J lost 3 bases, with 15 bases between them. The CDR3 loop is CASSQEEDLAGYNEQFF. CDR3 DNA: TGTGCCAGCAGCCAAGAAGAGGATCTAGCCGGCTACAATGAGCAGTTCTTC.

In its sample, this clone was seen once. The rearrangement joins TRBV11-1 to TRBJ2-2, with unresolved D. The CDR3 length is 15 residues. With 2 bases removed from V and 0 bases from J, the gap between germline ends came to 7 bases. Germline V gene sequence: CDR1 SGHAT, CDR2 FQDESV (reference sequence). The CDR3 DNA is TGTGCCAGCAGCTTACTCCAGGCGAACACCGGGGAGCTGTTTTTT. It encodes CASSLLQANTGELFF.

The sample holds one count of this clone. The genes are TRBV28 and TRBJ1-5; weak D call: TRBD1 (6 bases). The V gene's germline CDR1 is MDHEN and CDR2 SYDVKM. V was shortened by 5 bases and J by 5 bases, with 19 bases between the two germline ends. This CDR3 is built from 16 residues. The CDR3 protein is CASSLKTGRGDQPQHF. The CDR3 DNA follows: TGTGCCAGCAGTCTCAAGACAGGAAGAGGGGATCAGCCCCAGCATTTT.

V and J are TRBV6-6 and TRBJ2-2; 7 bases fit TRBD1. Looked up from germline, CDR1 is MNHNY and CDR2 is SVGAGI (reference sequence). This CDR3 has 15 amino acids. Trimming took 7 bases from V and 7 from J; bases not matched to a gene: 12. CDR3 loop: CASKETGTHHGELFF. CDR3 nucleotide sequence: TGTGCCAGCAAAGAGACAGGGACCCATCACGGGGAGCTGTTTTTT.